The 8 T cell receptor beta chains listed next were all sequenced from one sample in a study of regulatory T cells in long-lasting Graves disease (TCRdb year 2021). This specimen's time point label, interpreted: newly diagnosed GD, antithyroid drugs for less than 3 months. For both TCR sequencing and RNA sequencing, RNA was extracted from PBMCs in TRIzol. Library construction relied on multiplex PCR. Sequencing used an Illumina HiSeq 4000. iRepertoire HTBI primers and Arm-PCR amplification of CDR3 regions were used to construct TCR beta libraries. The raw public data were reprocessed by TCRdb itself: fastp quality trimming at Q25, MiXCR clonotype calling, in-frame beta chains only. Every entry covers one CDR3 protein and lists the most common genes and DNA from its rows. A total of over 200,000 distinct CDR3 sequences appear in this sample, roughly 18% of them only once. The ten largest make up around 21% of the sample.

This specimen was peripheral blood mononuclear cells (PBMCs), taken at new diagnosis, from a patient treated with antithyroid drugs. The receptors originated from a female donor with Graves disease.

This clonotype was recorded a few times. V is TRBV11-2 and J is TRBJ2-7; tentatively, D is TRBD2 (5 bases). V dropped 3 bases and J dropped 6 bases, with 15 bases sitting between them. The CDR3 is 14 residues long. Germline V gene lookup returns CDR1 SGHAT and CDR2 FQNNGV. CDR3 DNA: TGTGCCAGCAGCTTTGGACTGAGTTGGGGCGAGCAGTACTTC. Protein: CASSFGLSWGEQYF.

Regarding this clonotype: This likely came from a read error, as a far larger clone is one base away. CDR3 DNA sequence: TGTGCCAGCAGCTTAGCAGGGAGAGTCGGCAAAGAGCAGTTCTTC. As protein: CASSLAGRVGKEQFF. The gene calls are TRBV7-2 and TRBJ2-1; D perhaps matches TRBD2 (5 bases). V lost 0 bases to trimming and J lost 10 bases, with 16 bases between them. The CDR3 extends over 15 amino acids. CDR1 and CDR2 (germline): SGHTA, FQGNSA.

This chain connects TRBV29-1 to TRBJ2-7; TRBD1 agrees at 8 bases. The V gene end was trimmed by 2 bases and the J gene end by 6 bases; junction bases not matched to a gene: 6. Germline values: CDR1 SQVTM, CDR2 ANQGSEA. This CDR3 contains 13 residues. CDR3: CSVETGQDTEQYF. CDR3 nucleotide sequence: TGCAGCGTTGAAACGGGACAGGATACCGAGCAGTACTTC.

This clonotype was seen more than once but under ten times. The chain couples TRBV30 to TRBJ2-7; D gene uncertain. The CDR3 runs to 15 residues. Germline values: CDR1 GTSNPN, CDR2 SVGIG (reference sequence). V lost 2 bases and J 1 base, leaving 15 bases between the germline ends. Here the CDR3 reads CAWSSILRLSYEQYF. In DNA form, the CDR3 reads TGTGCCTGGAGTTCCATATTGCGACTGTCCTACGAGCAGTACTTC.

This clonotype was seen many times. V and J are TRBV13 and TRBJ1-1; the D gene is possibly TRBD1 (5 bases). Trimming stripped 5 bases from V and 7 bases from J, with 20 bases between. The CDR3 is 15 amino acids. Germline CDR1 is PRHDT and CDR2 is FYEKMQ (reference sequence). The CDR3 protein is CASSNRGSAALEAFF. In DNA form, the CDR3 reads TGTGCCAGCAGCAATAGGGGTAGCGCTGCCCTTGAAGCTTTCTTT.

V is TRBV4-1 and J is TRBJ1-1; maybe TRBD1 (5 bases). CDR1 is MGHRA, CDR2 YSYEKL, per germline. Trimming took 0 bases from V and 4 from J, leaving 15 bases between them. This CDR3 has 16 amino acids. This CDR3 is CASSQDGSRAGTEAFF. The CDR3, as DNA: TGCGCCAGCAGCCAAGACGGGTCCAGGGCTGGCACTGAAGCTTTCTTT.

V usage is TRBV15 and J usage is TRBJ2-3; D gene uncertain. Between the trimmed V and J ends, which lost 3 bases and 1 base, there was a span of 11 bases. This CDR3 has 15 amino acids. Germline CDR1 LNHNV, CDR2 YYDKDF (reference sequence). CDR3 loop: CATSSSRMGTDTQYF. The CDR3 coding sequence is TGTGCCACCAGCAGTTCGAGGATGGGCACAGATACGCAGTATTTT.

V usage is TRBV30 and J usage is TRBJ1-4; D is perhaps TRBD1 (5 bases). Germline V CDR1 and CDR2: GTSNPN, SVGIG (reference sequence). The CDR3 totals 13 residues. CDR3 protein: CASGPNRGEKLFF. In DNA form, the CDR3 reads TGTGCTTCGGGGCCAAACCGGGGTGAAAAACTGTTTTTT.